A single sample gave rise to the 23 T cell receptor beta chains below, sequenced in a study of cytomegalovirus exposure and HLA in healthy donors. This PCR relied on a set of 60 Vbeta primers and 13 Jbeta primers. The repertoire was sequenced with immunoSEQ multiplex PCR; TCRdb's copy has only in-frame clones and lacks some. The profile shows under 200,000 clones, 81% of them singletons. Sequencing was done on a sample of PBMCs. Source of these receptors: a man aged 35 to 55 in good health and CMV-seropositive.

This clone was observed a handful of times. This chain connects TRBV5-3 to TRBJ2-5, with 7 nucleotides matching TRBD1. TRBV5-3 carries the ORF label, with uncertain function. With V trimmed by 0 bases and J by 5 bases, 4 bases remained unmatched. This CDR3 has 14 residues. In DNA form, the CDR3 reads TGTGCCAGAAGCTTGGGTGACAGGGCGGAGACCCAGTACTTC. As protein: CARSLGDRAETQYF.

The chain uses TRBV15 and TRBJ1-2; 7 bases agree with TRBD1. This CDR3 comprises 15 residues. Germline V gene lookup returns CDR1 LNHNV and CDR2 YYDKDF (reference sequence). Trimming removed 3 bases from V and 7 bases from J; junction bases left unmatched: 11. CDR3 DNA: TGTGCCACCAGCAGCGATGAGACAGGGCGTTTTGGCTACACCTTC. As protein: CATSSDETGRFGYTF.

The V call is TRBV7-9, the J call TRBJ2-3; 9 bases map to TRBD1. The CDR3 totals 15 residues. The germline CDR1 and CDR2 sequences are SEHNR and FQNEAQ (reference sequence). V shed 4 bases, J shed 4 bases, and the junction held 6 bases outside the gene matches. The CDR3 is CASSSGQGKADTQYF. The CDR3 DNA reads TGTGCCAGCAGCTCTGGACAGGGGAAGGCAGATACGCAGTATTTT.

The rearrangement joins TRBV28 to TRBJ2-5; the D gene is possibly TRBD1 (5 bases). The CDR3 is 18 residues long. Trimming removed 6 bases from V and 0 bases from J, with 23 bases in between. The germline V gene encodes CDR1 MDHEN and CDR2 SYDVKM. The CDR3 DNA reads as TGTGCCAGCAGCCCCCTCCCCCTGGGCTTGGGGCACCAAGAGACCCAGTACTTC. Residues: CASSPLPLGLGHQETQYF.

The genes are TRBV13 and TRBJ1-1; the D gene is possibly TRBD1 (5 bases). Germline V gene data show CDR1 as PRHDT and CDR2 as FYEKMQ (reference sequence). The CDR3 spans 11 residues. The germline V and J ends were trimmed by 5 bases and 11 bases, with 12 bases remaining between them. This CDR3 is CASSADSRAFF. DNA for the CDR3: TGTGCCAGCAGCGCCGACAGTAGGGCTTTCTTT.

The V gene is TRBV30, the J gene TRBJ2-2; perhaps TRBD1 as D (5 bases). CDR1 and CDR2 (germline): GTSNPN, SVGIG (reference sequence). The V end was cut by 0 bases, the J end by 4 bases, with 12 bases between. The CDR3 is made up of 15 amino acids. The CDR3 region is CAWSVWAGITGELFF. DNA of the CDR3: TGTGCCTGGAGTGTATGGGCAGGGATCACCGGGGAGCTGTTTTTT.

V is TRBV28 and J is TRBJ2-7; possible D gene TRBD1, 6 bases. The CDR3 sequence is 15 residues long. The germline gives CDR1 MDHEN, CDR2 SYDVKM. Trimming removed 5 bases at V and 6 bases at J, with 20 bases between. The CDR3, as DNA: TGTGCCAGCAGTCTCTGGGGGACAATTTTGCGCGAGCAGTACTTC. Translating it yields CASSLWGTILREQYF. Complete variable domain (other parts from reference TRBV28 and TRBJ2-7): DVKVTQSSRYLVKRTGEKVFLECVQDMDHENMFWYRQDPGLGLRLIYFSYDVKMKEKGDIPEGYSVSREKKERFSLILESASTNQTSMYLCASSLWGTILREQYFGPGTRLTVT.

The chain is built from TRBV18 and TRBJ1-4; 7 bases are a match to TRBD1. The germline gives CDR1 KGHSH, CDR2 LQKENI. The CDR3 has 13 residues. The junction had 1 base not matched to a gene; V was cut back by 4 bases and J by 5 bases. As DNA, the CDR3 is TGTGCCAGCTCACGGGACAGCAATGAAAAACTGTTTTTT. Protein product: CASSRDSNEKLFF. Combining the CDR3 with reference TRBV18 and TRBJ1-4 gives the whole variable domain NAGVMQNPRHLVRRRGQEARLRCSPMKGHSHVYWYRQLPEEGLKFMVYLQKENIIDESGMPKERFSAEFPKEGPSILRIQQVVRGDSAAYFCASSRDSNEKLFFGSGTQLSVL.

This rearrangement joins TRBV5-6 to TRBJ2-4; the D gene is possibly TRBD1 (5 bases). Trimming stripped 7 bases from V and 0 bases from J, with 14 bases between. Germline assignment: CDR1 SGHDT and CDR2 YYEEEE. The CDR3 sequence is 15 residues long. The CDR3 bases are TGTGCCAGCGGAGAACAGGCCCGAGCCAAAAACATTCAGTACTTC. Protein sequence: CASGEQARAKNIQYF.

The V and J genes are TRBV28 and TRBJ1-5; a weak D match, TRBD1 (6 bases). Germline loops: CDR1 MDHEN, CDR2 SYDVKM. V lost 4 bases and J lost 0, with 10 bases in between. This CDR3 is 15 amino acids long. The CDR3 reads CASSWTVNSNQPQHF. Written as DNA, the CDR3 is TGTGCCAGCAGTTGGACAGTTAATAGCAATCAGCCCCAGCATTTT.

V and J are TRBV6-6 and TRBJ1-1; 7 nucleotides align to TRBD1. The ends lost 2 bases at V and 7 bases at J; junction bases unmatched: 7. The CDR3 loop spans 14 amino acids. Germline V gene sequence: CDR1 MNHNY, CDR2 SVGAGI (reference sequence). CDR3 protein: CASSYIDRDGEAFF. The CDR3, as DNA: TGTGCCAGCAGTTACATAGACAGGGACGGTGAAGCTTTCTTT.

This chain joins TRBV2 and TRBJ2-4, with D unclear. This CDR3 is built from 15 residues. V dropped 3 bases and J dropped 0 bases, with 9 bases sitting between them. Germline values: CDR1 SNHLY, CDR2 FYNNEI. The CDR3 loop reads CASSDRHLAKNIQYF. Written as DNA, the CDR3 is TGTGCCAGCAGTGACAGACACTTAGCCAAAAACATTCAGTACTTC.

This clone appeared a few times. This chain joins TRBV6-5 and TRBJ2-1; D not resolved. The V end was cut by 0 bases, the J end by 8 bases, with 11 bases between. The V gene's germline CDR1 is MNHEY and CDR2 SVGAGI. The CDR3 has 14 amino acids. The CDR3 loop reads CASSYSRRFHEQFF. CDR3 DNA: TGTGCCAGCAGTTACTCGAGGCGGTTCCATGAGCAGTTCTTC.

The chain links TRBV7-2 to TRBJ2-3; TRBD1 might be the D (6 bases). V was clipped by 5 bases and J by 6 bases, with 15 bases between them. The CDR3 consists of 14 residues. CDR1 is SGHTA and CDR2 is FQGNSA in the germline V gene. CDR3 sequence: CASSKTGPPDTQYF. The CDR3 region has the DNA TGTGCCAGCAGCAAGACAGGACCTCCGGATACGCAGTATTTT.

CDR3 sequence: CASSRTGNEQYF. In nucleotides, the CDR3 is TGTGCCAGCAGCCGGACTGGGAACGAGCAGTACTTC. The chain recombines TRBV2 with TRBJ2-7, with D perhaps TRBD2 (5 bases). The CDR3 is made up of 12 amino acids. CDR1 and CDR2 (germline): SNHLY, FYNNEI. V gave up 6 bases and J gave up 5 bases, with 11 bases separating them.

The V and J genes are TRBV14 and TRBJ2-2; 12 nucleotides agree with TRBD1. Germline V gives CDR1 SGHDN, CDR2 FVKESK. CDR3 size: 18 residues. Losses at the gene ends were 0 bases for V and 6 bases for J; bases not matched to a gene: 8. CDR3 sequence (DNA): TGTGCCAGCAGCCAAGACCCGCGGGACAGGGGGCTGGCCGGGGAGCTGTTTTTT. Translation gives CASSQDPRDRGLAGELFF.

V is TRBV2 and J is TRBJ2-7; the match to TRBD2 covers 10 bases. The germline gives CDR1 SNHLY, CDR2 FYNNEI. The CDR3 is 14 amino acids. With 10 bases clipped from V and 0 bases from J, the junction kept 6 bases outside the gene matches. In DNA form, the CDR3 reads TGTGCCACCGCTAGCGGGGGACCCTCCTACGAGCAGTACTTC. Protein product: CATASGGPSYEQYF.

The chain links TRBV10-3 to TRBJ1-5; 7 bases align to TRBD1. The V gene end was trimmed by 7 bases and the J gene end by 5 bases; junction bases not matched to a gene: 8. The CDR3 is 14 amino acids. CDR1 and CDR2 from the germline V gene are ENHRY and SYGVKD. The CDR3 reads CAINLRGIDQPQHF. The CDR3 nucleotides read TGTGCCATCAACCTCAGGGGGATCGATCAGCCCCAGCATTTT.

V usage is TRBV28 and J usage is TRBJ1-2; D not certain. The germline V gene has CDR1 MDHEN and CDR2 SYDVKM. The CDR3 runs 15 residues. Deletions cut 6 bases from V and 5 bases from J, with 19 bases between. Here the CDR3 reads CASSTSLSSGYGYTF. CDR3 DNA: TGTGCCAGCAGCACCTCCTTAAGCTCGGGATATGGCTACACCTTC.

This clone occurred a few times. The CDR3, as DNA: TGTGCCAGCAGCCTTGGGGCCGGGGGAGATACGCAGTATTTT. Translation gives CASSLGAGGDTQYF. The V and J genes are TRBV5-6 and TRBJ2-3; weak D call: TRBD2 (6 bases). The V end lost 4 bases, the J end lost 5 bases, and 14 bases lay between the germline ends. The CDR3 covers 14 residues. Germline values: CDR1 SGHDT, CDR2 YYEEEE.

The chain carries TRBV25-1 and TRBJ1-5; TRBD1 is a possible D gene (5 bases). This CDR3 comprises 15 residues. The germline gives CDR1 MGHDK, CDR2 SYGVNS. V was shortened by 1 base and J by 3 bases, with 10 bases between the two germline ends. CDR3: CASSESGGSNQPQHF. Written as DNA, the CDR3 is TGTGCCAGCAGTGAATCGGGGGGTTCCAATCAGCCCCAGCATTTT.

V and J are TRBV4-2 and TRBJ2-1, with D possibly being TRBD2 (6 bases). Trimming cost V 4 bases and J 2 bases, with 15 bases left between them. CDR1 is LGHNA and CDR2 is YNFKEQ in the germline V gene. CDR3 length: 16 amino acids. CDR3 nucleotides: TGTGCCAGCAGCCCCCGTCCGGCGGGACCCTACAATGAGCAGTTCTTC. Translated, it gives CASSPRPAGPYNEQFF.

The V and J genes are TRBV9 and TRBJ1-2, with a possible D match to TRBD1 (6 bases). Germline CDR1 reads SGDLS; CDR2 reads YYNGEE. Trimming took 2 bases from V and 4 from J, leaving 15 bases between them. The CDR3 has 15 amino acids. The CDR3 spells CASSVGGAAAYGYTF. The CDR3 nucleotides are TGTGCCAGCAGCGTGGGGGGGGCGGCAGCCTATGGCTACACCTTC. Looking up the rest from reference TRBV9 and TRBJ1-2 gives the full variable domain: DSGVTQTPKHLITATGQRVTLRCSPRSGDLSVYWYQQSLDQGLQFLIQYYNGEERAKGNILERFSAQQFPDLHSELNLSSLELGDSALYFCASSVGGAAAYGYTFGSGTRLTVV.